This T cell receptor beta chain came from a study of Graves' ophthalmopathy and Graves' hyperthyroidism. RNA served as the template for amplifying TCR beta CDR3 regions. First-round RT-PCR employed HTBI primers, with a second-round multiplex PCR after it. Each CDR3 protein gets one entry after TCRdb re-called the multiplex PCR reads with MiXCR. The profile covers about 170,000 distinct CDR3 sequences, with less than 45% appearing a single time and around 5.8% taken by the ten largest. This CDR3 contains 14 residues. CDR1 MNHEY and CDR2 SVGEGT come from the germline V gene. V lost 5 bases and J lost 5; bases outside the gene matches: 6.

This chain uses TRBV6-2 or TRBV6-3 with TRBJ2-7; 10 bases match TRBD1. This TCR derives from a woman aged 40-49 years with Graves' ophthalmopathy. Sequenced: peripheral blood. This chain's CDR3 is CASSRTGGIHEQYF. The CDR3 nucleotides read TGTGCCAGCAGTCGGACAGGGGGGATACACGAGCAGTACTTC.